Each of the 8 T cell receptor beta chains below was sequenced from the same sample in a study of technical replicates of blood from several donors. The repertoire was sequenced with immunoSEQ multiplex PCR; TCRdb's copy has only in-frame clones and lacks some. Counted here are about 48,000 clones, about 94% occurring once; the ten biggest clones make up 3.9%. The source material was PBMCs. The receptor set was obtained from a human donor in good health. Some clones in this sample may be carry-over from other donors' samples.

The chain uses TRBV5-1 and TRBJ2-7, with TRBD2 matching over 7 bases. Germline assignment: CDR1 SGHRS and CDR2 YFSETQ. Losses at the gene ends were 5 bases for V and 3 bases for J; bases not matched to a gene: 11. The CDR3 has 15 amino acids. CDR3: CASSQSPGLSYEQYF. The DNA of the CDR3 is TGCGCCAGCAGTCAGAGTCCGGGACTAAGCTACGAGCAGTACTTC.

The genes are TRBV10-2 and TRBJ1-6, with no clear D. CDR1 is WSHSY, CDR2 SAAADI, per germline. With 3 bases removed from V and 0 bases from J, the gap between germline ends came to 6 bases. The CDR3 has 15 residues. The CDR3 is CASSDGSSYNSPLHF. The CDR3 DNA reads TGCGCCAGCAGTGATGGCAGCTCCTATAATTCACCCCTCCACTTT.

This rearrangement joins TRBV9 to TRBJ1-5; 12 bases agree with TRBD1. Per germline, CDR1 SGDLS and CDR2 YYNGEE. V lost 0 bases, J lost 1 base, and 2 bases stayed unmatched. The CDR3 loop spans 17 amino acids. CDR3 sequence (DNA): TGTGCCAGCAGCGTAGGGGACAGGGGGCAGAGCAATCAGCCCCAGCATTTT. The encoded protein is CASSVGDRGQSNQPQHF. Full variable domain (remainder filled in from reference TRBV9 and TRBJ1-5): DSGVTQTPKHLITATGQRVTLRCSPRSGDLSVYWYQQSLDQGLQFLIQYYNGEERAKGNILERFSAQQFPDLHSELNLSSLELGDSALYFCASSVGDRGQSNQPQHFGDGTRLSIL.

The chain combines TRBV6-5 with TRBJ2-2, with D possibly being TRBD2 (6 bases). This CDR3 region has 14 residues. V was pared by 6 bases and J by 4 bases, with 12 bases between. The V gene's germline CDR1 is MNHEY and CDR2 SVGAGI. The CDR3 DNA reads as TGTGCCAGCAGACACGGGACTTTCACCGGGGAGCTGTTTTTT. It is translated as CASRHGTFTGELFF.

The V call is TRBV4-3, the J call TRBJ2-3, with D unresolved. Trimming pared 0 bases from V and 3 bases from J, leaving 7 bases between. CDR1 and CDR2 from the germline V gene are LGHNA and YSLEER. The CDR3 loop spans 14 amino acids. This CDR3 is CASSQDLETDTQYF. The CDR3 region has the DNA TGCGCCAGCAGCCAAGATTTGGAGACAGATACGCAGTATTTT.

The genes are TRBV9 and TRBJ2-3, with 8 bases identical to TRBD2. V shed 6 bases, J shed 2 bases, and the junction held 5 bases outside the gene matches. The CDR3 is made up of 14 amino acids. Germline V gives CDR1 SGDLS, CDR2 YYNGEE. The DNA for the CDR3 is TGTGCCAGCACCGCGGGGGGCGCCACAGATACGCAGTATTTT. It encodes CASTAGGATDTQYF.

The V call is TRBV6-5, the J call TRBJ2-7, with TRBD2 matching 10 bases. CDR3 length: 13 residues. The trim removed 6 bases at V and 4 bases at J, leaving 3 bases unmatched. From germline, CDR1 is MNHEY and CDR2 SVGAGI. This CDR3 reads CASRRGLAYEQYF. Written as DNA, the CDR3 is TGTGCCAGCAGGCGGGGACTAGCGTACGAGCAGTACTTC.

CDR3 region: CASRDPGQGMETQYF. The DNA of the CDR3 is TGTGCCAGTAGAGACCCGGGACAGGGCATGGAGACCCAGTACTTC. The J gene is TRBJ2-5, the V gene TRBV19, with 9 bases that match TRBD1. The germline V gene has CDR1 LNHDA and CDR2 SQIVND (reference sequence). Trimming removed 6 bases from V and 5 bases from J; junction bases left unmatched: 10. This CDR3 is 15 amino acids long.